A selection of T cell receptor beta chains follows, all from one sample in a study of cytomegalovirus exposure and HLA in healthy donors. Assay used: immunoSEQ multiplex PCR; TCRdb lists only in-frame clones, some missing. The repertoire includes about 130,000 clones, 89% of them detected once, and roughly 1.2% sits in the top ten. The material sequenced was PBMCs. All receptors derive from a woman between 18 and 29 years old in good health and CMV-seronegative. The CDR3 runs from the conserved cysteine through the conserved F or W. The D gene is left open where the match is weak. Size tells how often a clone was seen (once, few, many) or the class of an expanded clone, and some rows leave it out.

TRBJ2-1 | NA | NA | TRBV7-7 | CASSLSGGSYNEQFF | TGTGCCAGCAGCTTATCCGGCGGATCCTACAATGAGCAGTTCTTC
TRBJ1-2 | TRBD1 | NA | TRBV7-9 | CASSLSDRGLGYTF | TGTGCCAGCAGCTTGTCGGACAGGGGGCTTGGCTACACCTTC
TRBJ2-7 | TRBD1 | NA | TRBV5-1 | CASSLRQGYEQYF | TGCGCCAGCAGCCTCAGACAGGGATACGAGCAGTACTTC
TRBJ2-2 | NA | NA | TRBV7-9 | CASRGDTSNTGELFF | TGTGCCAGCAGAGGGGACACTTCGAACACCGGGGAGCTGTTTTTT
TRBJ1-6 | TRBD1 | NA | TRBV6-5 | CAVMGQFNSPLHF | TGTGCCGTCATGGGACAGTTCAATTCACCCCTCCACTTT
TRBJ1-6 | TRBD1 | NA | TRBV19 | CASSRRTGYDSPLHF | TGTGCCAGTAGTCGCAGGACAGGGTACGATTCACCCCTCCACTTT
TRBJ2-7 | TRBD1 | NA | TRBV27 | CASSFGGTGRYEQYF | TGTGCCAGCAGTTTCGGGGGGACAGGGCGCTACGAGCAGTACTTC
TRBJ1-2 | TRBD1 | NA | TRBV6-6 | CASSFRGQGDGYTF | TGTGCCAGCAGTTTTAGGGGACAGGGAGATGGCTACACCTTC
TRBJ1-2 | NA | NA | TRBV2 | CARYRDGYTF | TGTGCCAGATACAGGGATGGCTACACCTTC
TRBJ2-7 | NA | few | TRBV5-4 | CASGSLSGGSYEQYF | TGTGCCAGCGGGAGTTTGAGCGGCGGATCCTACGAGCAGTACTTC
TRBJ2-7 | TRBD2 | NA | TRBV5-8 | CASSFHAGGPGYEQYF | TGTGCCAGCAGCTTCCACGCGGGGGGGCCTGGGTACGAGCAGTACTTC